This entry lists 23 T cell receptor beta chains sequenced from one sample in a study of Graves' ophthalmopathy and Graves' hyperthyroidism. For repertoire sequencing, the TCR beta CDR3 regions were amplified from RNA transcripts. The library came from an HTBI-primed first-round RT-PCR and a second-round multiplex PCR. TCRdb passed the multiplex PCR reads through MiXCR, listing each CDR3 protein once. The repertoire consists of hundreds of thousands of distinct CDR3 sequences, with roughly two fifths occurring once and the leading ten covering over 2.5%. The sample comprised peripheral blood. Source of these receptors: an adult man with Graves' ophthalmopathy.

The chain carries TRBV7-9 and TRBJ2-3; 12 bases are a match to TRBD2. Trimming removed 4 bases from V and 8 bases from J; junction bases left unmatched: 7. Germline CDR1 reads SEHNR; CDR2 reads FQNEAQ (reference sequence). This CDR3 region has 15 residues. The CDR3: CASSSTSGGIGTQYF. The DNA of the CDR3 is TGTGCCAGCAGCTCAACTAGCGGGGGGATCGGTACGCAGTATTTT. Full variable domain (missing parts from reference TRBV7-9 and TRBJ2-3): DTGVSQNPRHKITKRGQNVTFRCDPISEHNRLYWYRQTLGQGPEFLTYFQNEAQLEKSRLLSDRFSAERPKGSFSTLEIQRTEQGDSAMYLCASSSTSGGIGTQYFGPGTRLTVL.

This clonotype was seen many times. V is TRBV7-2 and J is TRBJ1-6; D is undetermined. This CDR3 is 14 amino acids long. V shed 5 bases and J shed 5 bases, with 10 bases lying between them. Germline V gene lookup returns CDR1 SGHTA and CDR2 FQGNSA. The CDR3 loop is CASSIRRDNSPLHF. In DNA, the CDR3 is TGTGCCAGCAGCATACGACGGGATAATTCACCCCTCCACTTT.

This clonotype was detected many times. The chain joins TRBV5-1 to TRBJ1-1; the D is unclear. Looked up from germline, CDR1 is SGHRS and CDR2 is YFSETQ. The CDR3 loop spans 15 amino acids. Trimming took off 0 bases at V and 1 base at J, with 10 bases between the two ends. CDR3 nucleotide sequence: TGCGCCAGCAGCTTGGGCGGCAGCGAGAACACTGAAGCTTTCTTT. It yields the protein CASSLGGSENTEAFF.

This clonotype has just a few counts. The chain combines TRBV27 with TRBJ2-5; D might be TRBD2 (5 bases). Trimming took off 2 bases at V and 1 base at J, with 8 bases between the two ends. Germline V gives CDR1 MNHEY, CDR2 SMNVEV (reference sequence). The CDR3 has 14 residues. The CDR3 bases are TGTGCCAGCAGTTTAGCGCTAGCCCAAGAGACCCAGTACTTC. Protein: CASSLALAQETQYF.

In this sample, this clonotype turned up a few times. V and J are TRBV12-3 or TRBV12-4 and TRBJ1-2; no reliable D call. With 1 base removed from V and 0 bases from J, the gap between germline ends came to 9 bases. The CDR3 is made up of 15 amino acids. CDR3 residues: CASSLEAEANYGYTF. The CDR3 nucleotides read TGTGCCAGCAGTTTAGAGGCAGAAGCTAACTATGGCTACACCTTC.

This clonotype was counted only a few times. CDR3 bases: TGTGCCAGCAGCCAAGATCGGGGGGACAAGCTGTTTTTT. Its protein is CASSQDRGDKLFF. The chain joins TRBV3-1 to TRBJ1-4, with D maybe TRBD1 (6 bases). Germline CDR1 is LGHDT and CDR2 is YNNKEL (reference sequence). V was trimmed by 0 bases and J by 14 bases, leaving 13 bases between them. The CDR3 spans 13 residues.

This clonotype showed up just a few times. The chain carries TRBV19 and TRBJ2-7; 9 nucleotides line up with TRBD1. The CDR3 covers 15 residues. Trimming removed 3 bases from V and 4 bases from J; junction bases left unmatched: 7. The V gene's germline CDR1 is LNHDA and CDR2 SQIVND (reference sequence). The CDR3 nucleotides are TGTGCCAGTAGTATTGGTACAGGGGGCGGGTACGAGCAGTACTTC. As protein: CASSIGTGGGYEQYF. The full variable domain, its missing parts supplied by reference TRBV19 and TRBJ2-7, is DGGITQSPKYLFRKEGQNVTLSCEQNLNHDAMYWYRQDPGQGLRLIYYSQIVNDFQKGDIAEGYSVSREKKESFPLTVTSAQKNPTAFYLCASSIGTGGGYEQYFGPGTRLTVT.

This clonotype was detected many times. J is TRBJ1-1 and V is TRBV20-1; D is ambiguous. The CDR3 runs 12 residues. The V and J ends lost 0 bases and 1 base respectively, with 3 bases between them. CDR1 and CDR2 from the germline V gene are DFQATT and SNEGSKA (reference sequence). CDR3 residues: CSARDGNTEAFF. The CDR3 DNA reads as TGCAGTGCTAGAGATGGGAACACTGAAGCTTTCTTT.

This clonotype was observed many times. In nucleotides, the CDR3 is TGTGCCAGCACCGAGAGGGACTATCGGAGCTCTGGGGCCAACGTCCTGACTTTC. Its protein product is CASTERDYRSSGANVLTF. The rearrangement joins TRBV5-4 to TRBJ2-6, with 7 positions matching TRBD2. The V gene end was trimmed by 6 bases and the J gene end by 0 bases; junction bases not matched to a gene: 12. The length of the CDR3 is 18 residues. Germline V gene sequence: CDR1 SGHNT, CDR2 YYREEE (reference sequence).

V gene TRBV6-6 combines with J gene TRBJ1-4, with 10 positions matching TRBD1. The CDR3 consists of 17 residues. Germline V gene data show CDR1 as MNHNY and CDR2 as SVGAGI (reference sequence). V shed 6 bases, J shed 0 bases, and the junction held 7 bases outside the gene matches. The CDR3 nucleotides are TGTGCCAGCAGAAATTCCGGGACAGGGGCAACTAATGAAAAACTGTTTTTT. It yields the protein CASRNSGTGATNEKLFF.

This clonotype was detected only a few times. CDR3 residues: CASSQGLDGLAGYEQYF. CDR3 bases: TGCGCCAGCAGCCAAGGGTTAGATGGTCTAGCGGGCTACGAGCAGTACTTC. V usage is TRBV4-3 and J usage is TRBJ2-7; 8 bases agree with TRBD2. V was pared by 1 base and J by 3 bases, with 11 bases of the junction left unmatched. There are 17 residues in the CDR3. Germline-derived CDR1 and CDR2 are LGHNA and YSLEER.

At least ten counts were recorded for this clonotype. The J gene is TRBJ2-5, the V gene TRBV19, with D hard to call. Per the germline V gene, CDR1 is LNHDA and CDR2 is SQIVND (reference sequence). Trimming took off 2 bases at V and 3 bases at J, with 7 bases between the two ends. This CDR3 has 13 residues. The CDR3 here is CASSIRGEETQYF. The CDR3 nucleotides are TGTGCCAGTAGTATACGTGGTGAAGAGACCCAGTACTTC.

This clonotype was picked up a small number of times. J is TRBJ2-7 and V is TRBV6-5; TRBD2 agrees at 7 bases. V lost 7 bases and J lost 6; bases outside the gene matches: 12. The CDR3 totals 14 residues. The germline V gene encodes CDR1 MNHEY and CDR2 SVGAGI. Here the CDR3 reads CASTGAGLLIEQYF. In DNA, the CDR3 is TGTGCCAGCACCGGGGCGGGACTACTTATCGAGCAGTACTTC.

This clonotype was seen repeatedly, ten times or more. This chain connects TRBV7-3 to TRBJ1-2, with a weak D call TRBD1 (5 bases). Germline values: CDR1 SGHTA, CDR2 FQGTGA. V was shortened by 5 bases and J by 4 bases, with 20 bases between the two germline ends. CDR3 length equals 16 residues. The CDR3 spells CASSSGGQGRSYGYTF. CDR3 in DNA: TGTGCCAGCAGCAGCGGCGGGCAGGGAAGGAGCTATGGCTACACCTTC.

This chain joins TRBV6-5 and TRBJ2-2; 7 bases align to TRBD2. Germline trimming cut 6 bases from V and 1 base from J; bases unmatched to any gene: 14. The CDR3 covers 18 residues. Per the germline V gene, CDR1 is MNHEY and CDR2 is SVGAGI. The CDR3 nucleotides are TGTGCCAGCAGCGTCGAGGTGGCGGGGGTTCTGAACACCGGGGAGCTGTTTTTT. The encoded protein is CASSVEVAGVLNTGELFF.

This clonotype was detected many times. This chain links TRBV2 with TRBJ2-7, with D uncertain. Germline V gene sequence: CDR1 SNHLY, CDR2 FYNNEI. Trimming removed 5 bases at V and 5 bases at J, with 10 bases between. This CDR3 region has 12 residues. CDR3 sequence (DNA): TGTGCCAGCAGTTGGGTGGGGAACGAGCAGTACTTC. It encodes CASSWVGNEQYF. Looking up the rest from reference TRBV2 and TRBJ2-7 gives the full variable domain: EPEVTQTPSHQVTQMGQEVILRCVPISNHLYFYWYRQILGQKVEFLVSFYNNEISEKSEIFDDQFSVERPDGSNFTLKIRSTKLEDSAMYFCASSWVGNEQYFGPGTRLTVT.

This clonotype was observed a handful of times. In DNA, the CDR3 is TGTGCCAGCAGCGTAGCTACGGGATTACAAGAGACCCAGTACTTC. It translates to CASSVATGLQETQYF. V gene TRBV9 combines with J gene TRBJ2-5; the D gene is possibly TRBD2 (5 bases). The ends were cut back, 0 bases at V and 2 bases at J, with 11 bases in the middle. Germline CDR1 reads SGDLS; CDR2 reads YYNGEE. The CDR3 loop spans 15 amino acids. Full variable domain (missing parts from reference TRBV9 and TRBJ2-5): DSGVTQTPKHLITATGQRVTLRCSPRSGDLSVYWYQQSLDQGLQFLIQYYNGEERAKGNILERFSAQQFPDLHSELNLSSLELGDSALYFCASSVATGLQETQYFGPGTRLLVL.

Of note for this clonotype: This clone may be a read error of a much larger clone one base away. The CDR3 DNA is TGTGCCAGCAGCCAGACAGGGGCGGCGAACACCATATATTTT. Its protein is CASSQTGAANTIYF. This chain connects TRBV4-2 to TRBJ1-3, with 8 nucleotides matching TRBD1. The trim removed 3 bases at V and 7 bases at J, leaving 5 bases unmatched. CDR1 and CDR2 (germline): LGHNA, YNFKEQ. This CDR3 is 14 amino acids long.

The sample holds a few counts of this clonotype. This chain joins TRBV9 and TRBJ2-6; 9 nucleotides line up with TRBD1. The CDR3 loop spans 19 amino acids. The trim removed 5 bases at V and 4 bases at J, leaving 16 bases unmatched. The germline gives CDR1 SGDLS, CDR2 YYNGEE. Written as DNA, the CDR3 is TGTGCCAGCAGACGTAGGACAGGGGAAGGTGTATCCGGGGCCAACGTCCTGACTTTC. Its protein is CASRRRTGEGVSGANVLTF.

There are a few counts of this clonotype. V usage is TRBV10-3 and J usage is TRBJ2-7, with a possible D match to TRBD1 (5 bases). Trimming took 10 bases from V and 2 from J, leaving 21 bases between them. CDR1 is ENHRY, CDR2 SYGVKD, per germline. CDR3 length: 15 residues. CDR3 sequence: CASRDVVGVAYEQYF. The CDR3 DNA sequence: TGTGCCAGCAGAGACGTTGTAGGGGTAGCCTACGAGCAGTACTTC.

The CDR3 nucleotides read TGTGCCAGCAGCTTAGGGGGCGAACCTACGGAGCAGTACTTC. Translated, it gives CASSLGGEPTEQYF. The V and J genes are TRBV7-6 and TRBJ2-7; D might be TRBD1 (5 bases). V was cut by 1 base and J by 7 bases, with 14 bases left in between. The CDR3 is 14 amino acids. The germline V gene has CDR1 SGHVS and CDR2 FNYEAQ.

The chain is built from TRBV5-5 and TRBJ2-7; 12 positions agree with TRBD1. The CDR3 totals 16 residues. Germline V gives CDR1 SGHKS, CDR2 YYEKEE (reference sequence). The V and J ends lost 4 bases and 5 bases, in that order; junction bases with no gene match: 10. The CDR3 region is CASSQSDGTGGDEQYF. For the CDR3, the DNA is TGTGCCAGCAGCCAATCTGACGGGACAGGGGGCGACGAGCAGTACTTC.

The genes are TRBV10-3 and TRBJ1-6; 9 bases are shared with TRBD1. After removal of 6 bases from V and 9 bases from J, the junction contained 3 bases not matched to a gene. The germline V gene encodes CDR1 ENHRY and CDR2 SYGVKD. This CDR3 is built from 13 residues. The chain's CDR3 is CAIRGTGISPLHF. In nucleotides, the CDR3 is TGTGCCATCAGAGGGACAGGGATTTCACCCCTCCACTTT.